A selection of T cell receptor beta chains follows, all from one sample in a study of spatial heterogeneity in lung cancer. MiXCR, applied by TCRdb to the 5' RACE reads, yields one record per CDR3 protein. The table shows about 39,000 distinct CDR3 sequences, with around 5.8% occurring only once. The specimen was PBMCs, collected at surgery. These receptor sequences come from a male donor with early-stage non-small cell lung cancer. CDR3s include the opening cysteine and the closing phenylalanine or tryptophan.

j_call	v_call	cdr3_aa
TRBJ2-5	TRBV3-1	CASSRWGAETQYF
TRBJ2-6	TRBV29-1	CSVSAGTGISGANVLTF
TRBJ1-4	TRBV28	CASMGDGGEKLFF
TRBJ1-2	TRBV20-1	CSARGATALTGLRPNYGYTF
TRBJ2-3	TRBV6-5	CATQGPGGGTQYF
TRBJ2-3	TRBV9	CASSVAGGQSTDTQYF
TRBJ2-3	TRBV5-4	CASSRGLAAGTDTQYF
TRBJ2-1	TRBV5-1	CASSPGDREGNEQFF
TRBJ2-7	TRBV4-1	CASSQGGAGGYEQYF
TRBJ2-7	TRBV7-2	CASSRQSKSYEQYF
TRBJ2-4	TRBV15	CATSRPPGQGLAKNIQYF
TRBJ2-1	TRBV30	CAWSVLGWGDPYNEQFF
TRBJ2-3	TRBV12-3/TRBV12-4	CASSLLGVRAYTDTQYF
TRBJ2-1	TRBV12-3/TRBV12-4	CASIKITGREFF
TRBJ1-5	TRBV6-2/TRBV6-3	CASSSLAGTGENQPQHF
TRBJ1-5	TRBV7-9	CASSIGQGGQPQHF
TRBJ2-7	TRBV6-2/TRBV6-3	CASSYGLRSGGALEQYF
TRBJ1-2	TRBV18	CASSPTGEYGYTF
TRBJ1-6	TRBV20-1	CSARFGGSGNSPLHF